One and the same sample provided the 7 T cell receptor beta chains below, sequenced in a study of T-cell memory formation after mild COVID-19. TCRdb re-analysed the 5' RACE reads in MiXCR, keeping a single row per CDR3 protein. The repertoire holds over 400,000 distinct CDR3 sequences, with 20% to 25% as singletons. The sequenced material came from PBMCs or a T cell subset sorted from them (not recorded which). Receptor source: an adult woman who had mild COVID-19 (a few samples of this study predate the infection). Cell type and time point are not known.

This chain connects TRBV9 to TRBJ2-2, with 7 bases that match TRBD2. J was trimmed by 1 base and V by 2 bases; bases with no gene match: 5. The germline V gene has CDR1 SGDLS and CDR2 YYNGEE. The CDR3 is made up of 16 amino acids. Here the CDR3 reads CASSVYWTRNTGELFF. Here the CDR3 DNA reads TGTGCCAGCAGCGTTTACTGGACTAGGAACACCGGGGAGCTGTTTTTT.

The CDR3 bases are TGTGCCATCAGTGCAGAGACAGCTAACTATGGCTACACCTTC. It codes for CAISAETANYGYTF. This rearrangement joins TRBV10-3 to TRBJ1-2; D possibly corresponds to TRBD1 (5 bases). Germline CDR1 reads ENHRY; CDR2 reads SYGVKD. V lost 4 bases and J lost 0, with 9 bases in between. The CDR3 runs 14 residues.

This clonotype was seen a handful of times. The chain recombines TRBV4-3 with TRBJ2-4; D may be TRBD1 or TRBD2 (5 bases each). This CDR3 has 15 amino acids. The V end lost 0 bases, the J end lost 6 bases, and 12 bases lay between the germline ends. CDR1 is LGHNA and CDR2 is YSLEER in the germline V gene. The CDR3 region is CASSQDRDPRNIQYF. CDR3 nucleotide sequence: TGCGCCAGCAGCCAAGACCGGGACCCACGAAACATTCAGTACTTC.

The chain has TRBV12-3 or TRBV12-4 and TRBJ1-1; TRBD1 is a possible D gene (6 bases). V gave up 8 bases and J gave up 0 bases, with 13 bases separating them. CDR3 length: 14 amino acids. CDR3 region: CASQWGQLNTEAFF. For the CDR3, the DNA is TGTGCCAGCCAGTGGGGGCAGTTGAACACTGAAGCTTTCTTT.

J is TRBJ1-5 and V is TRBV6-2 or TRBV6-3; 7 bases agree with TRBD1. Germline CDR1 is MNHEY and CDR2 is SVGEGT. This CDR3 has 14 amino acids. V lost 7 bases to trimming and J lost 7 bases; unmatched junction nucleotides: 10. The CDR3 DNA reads TGTGCCAGCACCTCAGGGGGTGTGGGACAGCCCCAGCATTTT. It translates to CASTSGGVGQPQHF.

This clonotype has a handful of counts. The CDR3, as DNA: TGTGCCAGCAGCTTACGAGCGGGGGTAGAGACCCAGTACTTC. It specifies CASSLRAGVETQYF. The V gene is TRBV7-9, the J gene TRBJ2-5; TRBD2 matches at 8 bases. The CDR3 totals 14 residues. CDR1 and CDR2 from the germline V gene are SEHNR and FQNEAQ (reference sequence). Trimming cost V 2 bases and J 4 bases; bases outside gene matches: 3.

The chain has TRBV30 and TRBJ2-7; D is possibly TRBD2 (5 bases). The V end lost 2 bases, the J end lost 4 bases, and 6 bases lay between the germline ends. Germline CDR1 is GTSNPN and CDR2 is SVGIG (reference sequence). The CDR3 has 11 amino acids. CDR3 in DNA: TGTGCCTGGAGTCGGGGTTACGAGCAGTACTTC. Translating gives CAWSRGYEQYF.